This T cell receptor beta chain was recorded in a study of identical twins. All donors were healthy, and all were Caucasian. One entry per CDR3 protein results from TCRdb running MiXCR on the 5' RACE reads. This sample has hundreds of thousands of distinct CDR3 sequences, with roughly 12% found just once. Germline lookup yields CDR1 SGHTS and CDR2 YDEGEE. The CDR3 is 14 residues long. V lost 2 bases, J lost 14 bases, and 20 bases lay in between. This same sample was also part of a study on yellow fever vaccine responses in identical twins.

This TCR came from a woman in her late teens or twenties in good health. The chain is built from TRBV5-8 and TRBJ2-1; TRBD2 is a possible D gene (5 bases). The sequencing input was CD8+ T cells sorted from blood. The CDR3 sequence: CASSFGQWGEREFF. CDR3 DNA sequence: TGTGCCAGCAGCTTTGGGCAGTGGGGAGAGAGGGAGTTCTTC.